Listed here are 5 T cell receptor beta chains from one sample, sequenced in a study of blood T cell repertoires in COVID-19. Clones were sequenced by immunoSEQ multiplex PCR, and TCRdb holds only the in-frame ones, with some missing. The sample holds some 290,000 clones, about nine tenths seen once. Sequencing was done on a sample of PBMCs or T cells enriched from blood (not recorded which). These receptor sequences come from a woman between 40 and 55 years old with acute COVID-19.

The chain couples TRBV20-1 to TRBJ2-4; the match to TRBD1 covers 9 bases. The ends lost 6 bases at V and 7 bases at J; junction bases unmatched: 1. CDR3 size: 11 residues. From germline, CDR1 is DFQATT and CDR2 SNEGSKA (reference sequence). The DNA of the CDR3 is TGCAGTGCAGGACAGGGGAACATTCAGTACTTC. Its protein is CSAGQGNIQYF.

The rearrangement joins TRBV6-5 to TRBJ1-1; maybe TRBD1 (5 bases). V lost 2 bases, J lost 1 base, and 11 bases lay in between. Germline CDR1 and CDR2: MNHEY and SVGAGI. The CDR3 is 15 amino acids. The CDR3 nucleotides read TGTGCCAGCAGTTACCGGGTTACAGGGAACACTGAAGCTTTCTTT. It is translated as CASSYRVTGNTEAFF.

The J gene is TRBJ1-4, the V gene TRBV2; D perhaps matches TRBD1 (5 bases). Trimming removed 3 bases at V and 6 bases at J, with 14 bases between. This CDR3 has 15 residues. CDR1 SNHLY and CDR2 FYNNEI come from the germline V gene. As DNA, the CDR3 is TGTGCCAGCAGTGATTCTCGAGCGGGGGATGAAAAACTGTTTTTT. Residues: CASSDSRAGDEKLFF. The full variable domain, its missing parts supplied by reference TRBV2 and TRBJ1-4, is EPEVTQTPSHQVTQMGQEVILRCVPISNHLYFYWYRQILGQKVEFLVSFYNNEISEKSEIFDDQFSVERPDGSNFTLKIRSTKLEDSAMYFCASSDSRAGDEKLFFGSGTQLSVL.

CDR3 nucleotides: TGCGCCAGCAGCCAAGAGCTAGCGGGGCCGCAAGAGACCCAGTACTTC. This gives the protein CASSQELAGPQETQYF. The V and J genes are TRBV4-1 and TRBJ2-5; 9 bases are shared with TRBD2. With V trimmed by 0 bases and J by 2 bases, 4 bases remained unmatched. CDR1 and CDR2 from the germline V gene are MGHRA and YSYEKL. CDR3 length equals 16 residues.

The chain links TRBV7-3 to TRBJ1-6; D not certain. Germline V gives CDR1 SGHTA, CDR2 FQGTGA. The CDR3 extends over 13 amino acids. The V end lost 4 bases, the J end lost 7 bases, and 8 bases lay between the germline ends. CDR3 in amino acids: CASSSQANSPLHF. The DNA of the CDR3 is TGTGCCAGCAGCTCCCAGGCGAATTCACCCCTCCACTTT.